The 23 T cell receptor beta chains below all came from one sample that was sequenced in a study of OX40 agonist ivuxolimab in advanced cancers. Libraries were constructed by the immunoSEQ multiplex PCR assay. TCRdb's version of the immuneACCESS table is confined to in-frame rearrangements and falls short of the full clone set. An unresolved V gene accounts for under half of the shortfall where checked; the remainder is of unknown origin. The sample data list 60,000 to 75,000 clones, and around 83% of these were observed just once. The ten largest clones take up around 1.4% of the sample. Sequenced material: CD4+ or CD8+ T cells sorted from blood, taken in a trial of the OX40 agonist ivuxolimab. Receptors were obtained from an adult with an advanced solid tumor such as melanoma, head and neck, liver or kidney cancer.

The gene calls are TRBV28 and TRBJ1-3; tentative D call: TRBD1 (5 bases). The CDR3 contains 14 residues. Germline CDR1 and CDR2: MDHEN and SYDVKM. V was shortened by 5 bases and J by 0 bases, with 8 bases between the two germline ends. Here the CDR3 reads CASSRQSSGNTIYF. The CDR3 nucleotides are TGTGCCAGCAGTCGACAGAGCTCTGGAAACACCATATATTTT. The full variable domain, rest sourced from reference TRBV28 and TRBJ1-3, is DVKVTQSSRYLVKRTGEKVFLECVQDMDHENMFWYRQDPGLGLRLIYFSYDVKMKEKGDIPEGYSVSREKKERFSLILESASTNQTSMYLCASSRQSSGNTIYFGEGSWLTVV.

The CDR3 coding sequence is TGCGCCAGCAGCCAGCCATTGAGGTGGTCCTATAATTCACCCCTCCACTTT. Amino acid sequence: CASSQPLRWSYNSPLHF. V gene TRBV4-1 combines with J gene TRBJ1-6; D is unclear. Germline V gene sequence: CDR1 MGHRA, CDR2 YSYEKL. The CDR3 loop spans 17 amino acids. Trimming took off 3 bases at V and 1 base at J, with 13 bases between the two ends.

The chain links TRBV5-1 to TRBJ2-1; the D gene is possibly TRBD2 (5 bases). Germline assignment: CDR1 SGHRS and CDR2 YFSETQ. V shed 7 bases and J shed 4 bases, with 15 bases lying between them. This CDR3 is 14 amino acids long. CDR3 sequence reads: CASEGAGIYNEQFF. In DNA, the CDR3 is TGCGCCAGCGAAGGCGCCGGGATTTACAATGAGCAGTTCTTC.

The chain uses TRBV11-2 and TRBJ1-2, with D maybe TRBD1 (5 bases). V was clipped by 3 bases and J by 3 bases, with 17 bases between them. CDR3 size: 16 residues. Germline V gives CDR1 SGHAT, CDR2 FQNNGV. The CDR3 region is CASSLRVQGGDYGYTF. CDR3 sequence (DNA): TGTGCCAGCAGCTTGAGGGTCCAGGGAGGAGACTATGGCTACACCTTC.

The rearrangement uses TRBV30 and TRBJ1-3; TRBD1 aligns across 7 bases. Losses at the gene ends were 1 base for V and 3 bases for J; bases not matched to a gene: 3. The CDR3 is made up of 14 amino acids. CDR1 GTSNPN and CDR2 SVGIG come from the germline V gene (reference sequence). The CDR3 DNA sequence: TGTGCCTGGAGTGAAGGGGGCGGTGGAAACACCATATATTTT. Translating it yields CAWSEGGGGNTIYF.

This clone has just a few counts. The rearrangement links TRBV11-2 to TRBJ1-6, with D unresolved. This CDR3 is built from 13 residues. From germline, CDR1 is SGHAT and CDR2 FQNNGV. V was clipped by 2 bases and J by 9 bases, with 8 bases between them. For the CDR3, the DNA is TGTGCCAGCAGCTTAAGTCTTAGTTCACCCCTCCACTTT. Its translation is CASSLSLSSPLHF.

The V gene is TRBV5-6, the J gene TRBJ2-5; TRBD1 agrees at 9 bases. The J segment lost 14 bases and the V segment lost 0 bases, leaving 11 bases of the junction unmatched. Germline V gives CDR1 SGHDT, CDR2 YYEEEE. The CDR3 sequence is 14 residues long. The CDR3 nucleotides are TGTGCCAGCAGCTTGGTGGCCGGGACAGGGTCCACTTACTTC. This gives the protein CASSLVAGTGSTYF.

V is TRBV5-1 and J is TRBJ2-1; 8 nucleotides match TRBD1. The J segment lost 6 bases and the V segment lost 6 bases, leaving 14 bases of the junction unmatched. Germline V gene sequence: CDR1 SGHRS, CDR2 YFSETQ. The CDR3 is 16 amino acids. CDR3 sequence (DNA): TGCGCCAGCAACCCTTGGACAGGGCCGACTGGCAATGAGCAGTTCTTC. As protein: CASNPWTGPTGNEQFF.

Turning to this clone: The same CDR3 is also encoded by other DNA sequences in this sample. The CDR3 sequence: CASSFPNEKLFF. Here the CDR3 DNA reads TGTGCCAGCAGCTTCCCTAATGAAAAACTGTTTTTT. V is TRBV7-6 and J is TRBJ1-4; D is uncertain. Germline CDR1 and CDR2: SGHVS and FNYEAQ. The V and J ends lost 3 bases and 3 bases respectively, with 2 bases between them. The CDR3 extends over 12 amino acids.

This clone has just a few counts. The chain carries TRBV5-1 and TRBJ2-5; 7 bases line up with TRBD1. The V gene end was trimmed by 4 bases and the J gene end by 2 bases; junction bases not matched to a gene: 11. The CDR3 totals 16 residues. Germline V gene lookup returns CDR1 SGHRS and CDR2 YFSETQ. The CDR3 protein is CASSRWTTGFQETQYF. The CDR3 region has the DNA TGCGCCAGCAGCCGGTGGACGACAGGGTTTCAAGAGACCCAGTACTTC.

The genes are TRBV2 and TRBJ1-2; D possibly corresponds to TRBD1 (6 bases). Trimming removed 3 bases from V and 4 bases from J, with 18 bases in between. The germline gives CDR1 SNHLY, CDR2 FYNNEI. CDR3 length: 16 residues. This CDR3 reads CASSEGLQGHGYGYTF. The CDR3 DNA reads TGTGCCAGCAGTGAGGGGCTTCAGGGGCACGGCTATGGCTACACCTTC. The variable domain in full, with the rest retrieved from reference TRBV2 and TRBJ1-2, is EPEVTQTPSHQVTQMGQEVILRCVPISNHLYFYWYRQILGQKVEFLVSFYNNEISEKSEIFDDQFSVERPDGSNFTLKIRSTKLEDSAMYFCASSEGLQGHGYGYTFGSGTRLTVV.

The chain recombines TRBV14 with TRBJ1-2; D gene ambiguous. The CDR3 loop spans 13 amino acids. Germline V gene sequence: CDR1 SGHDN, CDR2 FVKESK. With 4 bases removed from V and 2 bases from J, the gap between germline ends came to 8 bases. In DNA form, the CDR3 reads TGTGCCAGCAGCCTGGGGAGAAACTATGGCTACACCTTC. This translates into CASSLGRNYGYTF. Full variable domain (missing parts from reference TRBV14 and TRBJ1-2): EAGVTQFPSHSVIEKGQTVTLRCDPISGHDNLYWYRRVMGKEIKFLLHFVKESKQDESGMPNNRFLAERTGGTYSTLKVQPAELEDSGVYFCASSLGRNYGYTFGSGTRLTVV.

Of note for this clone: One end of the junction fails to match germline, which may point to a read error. Here the CDR3 DNA reads TGTGCCAGCAGCCAGAAGTGGCGGGACACGGGTTCCTCCTTC. Protein sequence: CASSQKWRDTGSSF. The chain employs TRBV5-6 and TRBJ1-2; possibly TRBD1 for D (6 bases). Germline lookup yields CDR1 SGHDT and CDR2 YYEEEE. The CDR3 is 14 amino acids.

The chain's CDR3 is CASSLRGNTEAFF. The CDR3 bases are TGTGCCAGCAGCCTCAGGGGGAACACTGAAGCTTTCTTT. The chain carries TRBV7-8 and TRBJ1-1, with D possibly being TRBD1 (6 bases). Trimming removed 5 bases at V and 1 base at J, with 8 bases between. Germline CDR1 and CDR2: SGHVS and FQNEAQ. The CDR3 runs 13 residues.

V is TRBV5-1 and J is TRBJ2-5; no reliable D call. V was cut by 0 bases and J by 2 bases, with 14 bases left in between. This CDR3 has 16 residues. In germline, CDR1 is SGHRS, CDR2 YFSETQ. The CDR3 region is CASSLGSVGSQETQYF. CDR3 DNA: TGCGCCAGCAGCTTGGGAAGCGTTGGGTCGCAAGAGACCCAGTACTTC.

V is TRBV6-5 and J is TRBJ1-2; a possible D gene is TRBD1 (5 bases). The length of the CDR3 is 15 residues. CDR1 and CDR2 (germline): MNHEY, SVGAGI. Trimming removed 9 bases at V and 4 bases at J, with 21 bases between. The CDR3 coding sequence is TGTGCCAGTTCCGCGTTGGGGCAGGACTTCTATGGCTACACCTTC. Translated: CASSALGQDFYGYTF.

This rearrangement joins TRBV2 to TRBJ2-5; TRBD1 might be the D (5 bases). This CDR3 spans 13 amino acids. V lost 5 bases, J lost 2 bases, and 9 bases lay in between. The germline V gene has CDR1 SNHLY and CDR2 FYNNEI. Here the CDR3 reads CASSRQFQETQYF. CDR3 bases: TGTGCCAGCAGTAGACAGTTTCAAGAGACCCAGTACTTC.

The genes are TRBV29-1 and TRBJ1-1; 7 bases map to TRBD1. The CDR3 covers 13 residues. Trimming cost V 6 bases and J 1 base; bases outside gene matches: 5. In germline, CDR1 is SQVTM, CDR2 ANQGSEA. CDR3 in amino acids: CSVWTGSNTEAFF. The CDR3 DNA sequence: TGCAGCGTCTGGACAGGTTCGAACACTGAAGCTTTCTTT.

The chain's CDR3 is CASSLGTGGNQPQHF. CDR3 nucleotide sequence: TGCGCCAGCAGCTTAGGGACAGGGGGGAATCAGCCCCAGCATTTT. The chain links TRBV5-1 to TRBJ1-5, with TRBD1 matching 11 bases. This CDR3 has 15 residues. J was trimmed by 4 bases and V by 2 bases; bases with no gene match: 2. Germline V gene data show CDR1 as SGHRS and CDR2 as YFSETQ.

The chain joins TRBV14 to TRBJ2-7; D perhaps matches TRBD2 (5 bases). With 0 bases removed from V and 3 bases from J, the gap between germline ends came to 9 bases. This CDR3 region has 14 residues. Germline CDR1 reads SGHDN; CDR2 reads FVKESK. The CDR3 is CASSQDSRGYEQYF. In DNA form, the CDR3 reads TGTGCCAGCAGCCAAGATTCACGGGGCTACGAGCAGTACTTC.

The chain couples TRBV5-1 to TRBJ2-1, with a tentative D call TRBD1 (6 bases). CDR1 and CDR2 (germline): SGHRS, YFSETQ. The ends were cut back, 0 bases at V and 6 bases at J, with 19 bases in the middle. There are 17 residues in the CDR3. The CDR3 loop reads CASSLGQGLPFANEQFF. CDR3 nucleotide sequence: TGCGCCAGCAGCTTGGGGCAGGGGTTACCCTTTGCCAATGAGCAGTTCTTC.

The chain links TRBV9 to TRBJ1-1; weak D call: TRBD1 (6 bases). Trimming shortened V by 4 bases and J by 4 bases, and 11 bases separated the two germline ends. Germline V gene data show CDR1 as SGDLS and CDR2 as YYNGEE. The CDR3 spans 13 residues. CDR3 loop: CASSPGTSTEAFF. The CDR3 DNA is TGTGCCAGCAGCCCCGGGACATCCACTGAAGCTTTCTTT.

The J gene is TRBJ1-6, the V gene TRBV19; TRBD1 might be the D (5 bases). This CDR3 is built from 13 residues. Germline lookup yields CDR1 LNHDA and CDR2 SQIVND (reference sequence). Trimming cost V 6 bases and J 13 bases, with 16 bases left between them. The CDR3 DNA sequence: TGTGCCAGTAGGCTTGGCAGGGCTGGGCCCCTCCACTTT. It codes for CASRLGRAGPLHF.